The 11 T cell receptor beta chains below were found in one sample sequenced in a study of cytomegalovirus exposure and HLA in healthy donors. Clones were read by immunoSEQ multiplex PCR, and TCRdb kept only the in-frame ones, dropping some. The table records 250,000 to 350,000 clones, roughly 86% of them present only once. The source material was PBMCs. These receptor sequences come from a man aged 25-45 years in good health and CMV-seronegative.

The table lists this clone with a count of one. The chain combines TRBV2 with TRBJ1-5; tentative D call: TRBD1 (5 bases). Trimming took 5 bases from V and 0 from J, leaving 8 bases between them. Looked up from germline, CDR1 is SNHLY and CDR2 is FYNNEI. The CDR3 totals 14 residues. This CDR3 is CASSRQNSNQPQHF. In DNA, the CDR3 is TGTGCCAGCAGTCGACAGAATAGCAATCAGCCCCAGCATTTT.

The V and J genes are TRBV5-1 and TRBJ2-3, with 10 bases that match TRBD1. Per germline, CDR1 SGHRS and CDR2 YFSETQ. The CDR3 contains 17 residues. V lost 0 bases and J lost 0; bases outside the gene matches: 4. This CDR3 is CASSLVGGQGSTDTQYF. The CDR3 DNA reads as TGCGCCAGCAGCTTGGTAGGGGGACAGGGGAGCACAGATACGCAGTATTTT. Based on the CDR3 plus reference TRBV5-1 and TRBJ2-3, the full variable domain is KAGVTQTPRYLIKTRGQQVTLSCSPISGHRSVSWYQQTPGQGLQFLFEYFSETQRNKGNFPGRFSGRQFSNSRSEMNVSTLELGDSALYLCASSLVGGQGSTDTQYFGPGTRLTVL.

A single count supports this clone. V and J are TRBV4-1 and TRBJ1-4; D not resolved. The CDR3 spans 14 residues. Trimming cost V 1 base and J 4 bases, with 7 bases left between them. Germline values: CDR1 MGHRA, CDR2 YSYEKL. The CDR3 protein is CASSQGGYNEKLFF. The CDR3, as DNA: TGCGCCAGCAGCCAAGGCGGGTATAATGAAAAACTGTTTTTT.

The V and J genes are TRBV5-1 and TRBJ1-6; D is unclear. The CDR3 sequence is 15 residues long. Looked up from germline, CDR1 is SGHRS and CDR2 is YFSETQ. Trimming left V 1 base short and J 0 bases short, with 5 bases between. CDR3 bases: TGCGCCAGCAGCTTGTCCGGCTCCTATAATTCACCCCTCCACTTT. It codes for CASSLSGSYNSPLHF.

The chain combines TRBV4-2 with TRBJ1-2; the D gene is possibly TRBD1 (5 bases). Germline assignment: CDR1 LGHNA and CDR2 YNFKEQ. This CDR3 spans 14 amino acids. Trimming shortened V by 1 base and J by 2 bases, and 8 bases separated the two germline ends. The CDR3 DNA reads TGTGCCAGCAGCCAAGGGACACCAAACTATGGCTACACCTTC. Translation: CASSQGTPNYGYTF.

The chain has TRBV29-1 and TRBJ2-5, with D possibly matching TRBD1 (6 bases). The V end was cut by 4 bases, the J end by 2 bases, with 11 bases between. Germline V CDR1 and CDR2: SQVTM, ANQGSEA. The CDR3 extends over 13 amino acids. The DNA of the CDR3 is TGCAGCGTTGTCGTCACAGGGCAAGAGACCCAGTACTTC. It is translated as CSVVVTGQETQYF. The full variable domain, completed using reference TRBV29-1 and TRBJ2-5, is SAVISQKPSRDICQRGTSLTIQCQVDSQVTMMFWYRQQPGQSLTLIATANQGSEATYESGFVIDKFPISRPNLTFSTLTVSNMSPEDSSIYLCSVVVTGQETQYFGPGTRLLVL.

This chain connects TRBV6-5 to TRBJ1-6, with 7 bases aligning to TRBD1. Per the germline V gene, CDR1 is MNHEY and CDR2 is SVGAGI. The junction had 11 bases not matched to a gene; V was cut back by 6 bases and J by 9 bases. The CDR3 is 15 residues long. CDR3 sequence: CASSSSTGLLSPLHF. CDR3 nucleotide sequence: TGTGCCAGCAGCTCGTCGACAGGGCTCCTTTCACCCCTCCACTTT.

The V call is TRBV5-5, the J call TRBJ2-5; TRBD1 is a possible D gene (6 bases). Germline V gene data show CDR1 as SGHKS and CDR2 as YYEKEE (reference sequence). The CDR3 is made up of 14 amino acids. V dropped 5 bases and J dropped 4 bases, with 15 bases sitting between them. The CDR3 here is CASRGTIFRETQYF. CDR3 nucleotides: TGTGCCAGCAGGGGGACAATTTTCAGAGAGACCCAGTACTTC.

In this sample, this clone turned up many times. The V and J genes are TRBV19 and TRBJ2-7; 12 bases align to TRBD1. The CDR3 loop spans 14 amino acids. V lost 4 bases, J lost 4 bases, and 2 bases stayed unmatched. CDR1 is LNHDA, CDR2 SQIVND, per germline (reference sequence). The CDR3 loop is CASSRGQGAYEQYF. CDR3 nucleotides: TGTGCCAGTAGTAGGGGACAGGGGGCTTACGAGCAGTACTTC.

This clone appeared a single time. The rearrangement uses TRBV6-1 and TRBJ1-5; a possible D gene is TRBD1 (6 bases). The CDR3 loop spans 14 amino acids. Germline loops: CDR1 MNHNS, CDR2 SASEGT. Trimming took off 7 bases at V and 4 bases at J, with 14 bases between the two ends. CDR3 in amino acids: CASNQQGENQPQHF. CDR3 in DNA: TGTGCCAGCAATCAACAGGGAGAGAATCAGCCCCAGCATTTT.

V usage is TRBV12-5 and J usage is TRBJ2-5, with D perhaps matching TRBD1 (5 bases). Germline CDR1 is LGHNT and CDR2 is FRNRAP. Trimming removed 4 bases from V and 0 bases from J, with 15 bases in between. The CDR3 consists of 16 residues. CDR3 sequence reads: CASGSHSTAYQETQYF. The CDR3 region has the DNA TGTGCTAGTGGTTCCCACTCGACAGCGTACCAAGAGACCCAGTACTTC.